The 14 T cell receptor beta chains below were found in one sample sequenced in a study of T cell repertoires in aging, cancer and after chemotherapy. The template was genomic DNA from peripheral blood, not RNA. A mixed TRB-A/B primer pool amplified rearranged TRB by multiplex touch-down PCR. MiXCR was run by TCRdb on the multiplex PCR reads, yielding one entry per CDR3 protein. The table has more than 4,000 distinct CDR3 sequences, about 30% seen once; the top ten hold around a third. Input material: blood. These receptors were taken from a human donor with a blood cancer.

In its sample, this clonotype was seen once. The chain has TRBV28 and TRBJ2-7; tentative D call: TRBD1 (6 bases). Trimming removed 6 bases at V and 8 bases at J, with 26 bases between. CDR3 length: 16 residues. Germline CDR1 MDHEN, CDR2 SYDVKM. The CDR3 DNA reads TGTGCCAGCAGACGTTATTGGGGGCGCTTCCTCGCGAAGCAGTACTTC. It is translated as CASRRYWGRFLAKQYF.

This clonotype was counted only a few times. The chain couples TRBV19 to TRBJ1-2, with a weak D call TRBD1 (6 bases). V lost 4 bases and J lost 8, with 11 bases in between. The length of the CDR3 is 12 residues. Germline V lookup: CDR1 LNHDA, CDR2 SQIVND (reference sequence). The CDR3 DNA reads as TGTGCCAGTAGTAGAACAGGGTACGGCTACACCTTC. Translated, it gives CASSRTGYGYTF.

By share, this clonotype counts as medium-sized. The CDR3 reads CASRRLAGGDTQYF. In nucleotides, the CDR3 is TGTGCCAGCAGACGACTAGCGGGAGGAGATACGCAGTATTTT. V is TRBV12-3 or TRBV12-4 and J is TRBJ2-3, with 13 nucleotides matching TRBD2. Trimming at V came to 6 bases and at J to 5 bases, leaving 2 bases not matched to a gene. The CDR3 loop spans 14 amino acids.

This clonotype has a handful of counts. V usage is TRBV29-1 and J usage is TRBJ2-2, with a possible D match to TRBD1 (6 bases). Germline V gene data show CDR1 as SQVTM and CDR2 as ANQGSEA. The CDR3 has 13 amino acids. Trimming left V 4 bases short and J 6 bases short, with 12 bases between. CDR3 in DNA: TGCAGCGTTGGAGGGGGACACGCCGGGGAGCTGTTTTTT. It encodes CSVGGGHAGELFF.

Comments on this clonotype: One end of the junction is discordant with germline, which a read error may explain. The chain joins TRBV5-1 to TRBJ2-1; no reliable D call. This CDR3 comprises 14 residues. Germline CDR1 SGHRS, CDR2 YFSETQ. The CDR3 here is CASRLEADYNEQFF. The CDR3, as DNA: TGCGCCAGCAGATTGGAAGCAGACTACAATGAGCAGTTCTTC.

In regard to this clonotype: This may come from a read error, since a much larger clone is one base off. The CDR3 DNA sequence: TGTGCCAGTAGTACAGGGGCGGGGGTCAACGTCCTGACTTTC. Its translation: CASSTGAGVNVLTF. This chain connects TRBV19 to TRBJ2-6, with D maybe TRBD2 (7 bases). This CDR3 spans 14 amino acids. Germline V gene lookup returns CDR1 LNHDA and CDR2 SQIVND (reference sequence).

This clonotype is categorized as medium-sized. CDR3 amino acids: CASGMEGRSVQPQHF. The CDR3 nucleotides read TGTGCCAGCGGTATGGAGGGGAGGTCAGTTCAGCCCCAGCATTTT. The V gene is TRBV27, the J gene TRBJ1-5; a weak D match, TRBD1 (5 bases). CDR1 MNHEY and CDR2 SMNVEV come from the germline V gene (reference sequence). V was clipped by 8 bases and J by 6 bases, with 20 bases between them. The CDR3 has 15 residues.

The chain combines TRBV5-8 with TRBJ2-1; D is undetermined. Germline values: CDR1 SGHTS, CDR2 YDEGEE. The CDR3 runs 13 residues. V shed 2 bases and J shed 6 bases, with 9 bases lying between them. CDR3 nucleotides: TGTGCCAGCAGCTTCTTACGAGCCAATGAGCAGTTCTTC. Translation: CASSFLRANEQFF.

This chain joins TRBV20-1 and TRBJ2-1; 8 positions agree with TRBD2. V was clipped by 6 bases and J by 7 bases; unmatched bases: 14. The germline V gene encodes CDR1 DFQATT and CDR2 SNEGSKA (reference sequence). The CDR3 has 15 amino acids. In DNA form, the CDR3 reads TGCAGTGCCAAGGGACTAACGGGAGGGTTTAATGAGCAGTTCTTC. It specifies CSAKGLTGGFNEQFF.

J is TRBJ2-5 and V is TRBV19, with 7 bases aligning to TRBD1. Germline values: CDR1 LNHDA, CDR2 SQIVND (reference sequence). V lost 9 bases and J lost 2; bases outside the gene matches: 6. CDR3 length: 13 residues. CDR3 in DNA: TGTGCCAGCGGTGAGGGACAGCAAGAGACCCAGTACTTC. Protein: CASGEGQQETQYF.

This chain joins TRBV6-5 and TRBJ1-6; D is unresolved. The CDR3 sequence is 14 residues long. Per the germline V gene, CDR1 is MNHEY and CDR2 is SVGAGI. Trimming took 2 bases from V and 4 from J, leaving 6 bases between them. The CDR3: CASSYQDYNSPLHF. The CDR3 bases are TGTGCCAGCAGTTACCAGGATTATAATTCACCCCTCCACTTT.

This clonotype turned up a few times. This chain connects TRBV7-2 to TRBJ1-3, with 9 bases fitting TRBD1. This CDR3 has 17 residues. V dropped 1 base and J dropped 2; count of bases not matched to a gene: 6. The germline V gene encodes CDR1 SGHTA and CDR2 FQGNSA. The CDR3 nucleotides read TGTGCCAGCAGCTTAGGGACAGGGGCTAGTACTGGAAACACCATATATTTT. Translated: CASSLGTGASTGNTIYF.

This clonotype has just a few counts. V usage is TRBV7-2 and J usage is TRBJ2-1; 7 positions match TRBD2. The CDR3 sequence is 15 residues long. Germline trimming cut 5 bases from V and 9 bases from J; bases unmatched to any gene: 13. Germline CDR1 and CDR2: SGHTA and FQGNSA. The CDR3 loop is CASSPGLGPGGEQFF. The CDR3 bases are TGTGCCAGCAGCCCCGGACTAGGGCCGGGGGGTGAGCAGTTCTTC.

This clonotype is judged medium-sized. The rearrangement links TRBV5-6 to TRBJ2-3; the match to TRBD2 covers 9 bases. V was clipped by 0 bases and J by 3 bases; unmatched bases: 5. Germline values: CDR1 SGHDT, CDR2 YYEEEE. This CDR3 has 16 amino acids. The CDR3 DNA reads as TGTGCCAGCAGCTTGGAGCTGCGGGAGGGAACAGATACGCAGTATTTT. This gives the protein CASSLELREGTDTQYF.